This entry lists 27 T cell receptor beta chains sequenced from one sample in a study of cytomegalovirus exposure and HLA in healthy donors. PCR amplification relied on 60 Vbeta primers (plus 13 Jbeta primers). Only in-frame clones appear in the TCRdb table, and some are missing; sequencing was by immunoSEQ multiplex PCR. The sample has roughly 150,000 clones, about 81% seen once. Source material: PBMCs. The receptors were gathered from a woman between 18 and 30 years old in good health and CMV-seronegative.

The chain employs TRBV19 and TRBJ2-1; D gene uncertain. V lost 1 base, J lost 0 bases, and 7 bases lay in between. CDR1 and CDR2 from the germline V gene are LNHDA and SQIVND (reference sequence). This CDR3 is built from 15 residues. CDR3 nucleotides: TGTGCCAGTAGTATAGCGAGCGACTCCTACAATGAGCAGTTCTTC. Its translation is CASSIASDSYNEQFF.

On this clone: One end of the junction varies from germline; a read error may be responsible. The chain joins TRBV7-9 to TRBJ1-5; D gene uncertain. This CDR3 is built from 15 residues. Germline V gene data show CDR1 as SEHNR and CDR2 as FQNEAQ (reference sequence). As DNA, the CDR3 is TGTTCCAGCAGCTTAGGGCGGCTTAGCAATCAGCCCCAGCATTTT. Its protein product is CSSSLGRLSNQPQHF.

J is TRBJ1-2 and V is TRBV6-6; no definite D call. Between the trimmed V and J ends, which lost 2 bases and 8 bases, there was a span of 9 bases. This CDR3 contains 12 residues. CDR1 and CDR2 (germline): MNHNY, SVGAGI (reference sequence). The DNA of the CDR3 is TGTGCCAGCAGTTACGCGGGCTCCGGCTACACCTTC. It translates to CASSYAGSGYTF.

In this sample, this clone turned up once. The chain carries TRBV7-3 and TRBJ2-1; D is ambiguous. This CDR3 comprises 13 residues. Trimming removed 2 bases from V and 9 bases from J, with 11 bases in between. Germline lookup yields CDR1 SGHTA and CDR2 FQGTGA. In nucleotides, the CDR3 is TGTGCCAGCAGCTTACGGGTTACGGGTGAGCAGTTCTTC. It is translated as CASSLRVTGEQFF.

This chain uses TRBV10-3 with TRBJ2-1; 8 bases agree with TRBD2. Germline V CDR1 and CDR2: ENHRY, SYGVKD. V lost 2 bases to trimming and J lost 8 bases; unmatched junction nucleotides: 5. CDR3 length equals 14 residues. Written as DNA, the CDR3 is TGTGCCATCAGTGAGCCGACTAGCGTCGATGAGCAGTTCTTC. Residues: CAISEPTSVDEQFF.

The chain joins TRBV4-1 to TRBJ1-1, with D tentatively TRBD1 (5 bases). Trimming took off 2 bases at V and 3 bases at J, with 16 bases between the two ends. CDR1 and CDR2 from the germline V gene are MGHRA and YSYEKL. This CDR3 contains 16 residues. In DNA form, the CDR3 reads TGCGCCAGCAGCCAAATAGCCCCCAGGGCCCACACTGAAGCTTTCTTT. This encodes CASSQIAPRAHTEAFF.

The chain combines TRBV10-3 with TRBJ1-6, with D maybe TRBD1 (6 bases). The CDR3 runs to 13 residues. Germline-derived CDR1 and CDR2 are ENHRY and SYGVKD. V gave up 3 bases and J gave up 10 bases, with 10 bases separating them. The CDR3 is CAISDRGESPLHF. Here the CDR3 DNA reads TGTGCCATCAGTGACAGGGGAGAATCACCCCTCCACTTT.

The rearrangement joins TRBV10-3 to TRBJ2-7; TRBD1 agrees at 10 bases. V trimming: 5 bases; J trimming: 1 base; junction bases outside the gene matches: 8. Germline V gene sequence: CDR1 ENHRY, CDR2 SYGVKD. CDR3 length: 16 amino acids. This chain's CDR3 is CAISPKTGQGSYEQYF. CDR3 in DNA: TGTGCCATCAGTCCTAAAACGGGACAGGGGTCCTACGAGCAGTACTTC.

V usage is TRBV5-5 and J usage is TRBJ2-3, with a tentative D call TRBD2 (5 bases). Trimming took 4 bases from V and 5 from J, leaving 17 bases between them. CDR1 is SGHKS, CDR2 YYEKEE, per germline (reference sequence). The CDR3 runs to 15 residues. CDR3 region: CASSPGKVSVDTQYF. The CDR3 bases are TGTGCCAGCAGCCCCGGAAAGGTTAGCGTAGATACGCAGTATTTT.

The chain uses TRBV18 and TRBJ1-3, with D tentatively TRBD1 (5 bases). CDR3 length: 16 residues. Germline CDR1 reads KGHSH; CDR2 reads LQKENI. Trimming shortened V by 6 bases and J by 0 bases, and 15 bases separated the two germline ends. The CDR3 is CASSTAGTNSGNTIYF. The CDR3 DNA sequence: TGTGCCAGCTCCACCGCGGGGACCAACTCTGGAAACACCATATATTTT.

The rearrangement uses TRBV2 and TRBJ1-4; maybe TRBD1 (6 bases). Germline CDR1 reads SNHLY; CDR2 reads FYNNEI. The CDR3 sequence is 19 residues long. V lost 1 base to trimming and J lost 7 bases, with 25 bases between them. The CDR3 nucleotides read TGTGCCAGCAGTGAAGGACAGGAGTCCAACTATAGGTTGGGTGAAAAACTGTTTTTT. Translating it yields CASSEGQESNYRLGEKLFF.

The chain has TRBV5-6 and TRBJ2-5; weak D call: TRBD1 (6 bases). Germline-derived CDR1 and CDR2 are SGHDT and YYEEEE. CDR3 length: 14 amino acids. Trimming took 1 base from V and 1 from J, leaving 8 bases between them. Written as DNA, the CDR3 is TGTGCCAGCAGCTTGCTAGGGGGCCAAGAGACCCAGTACTTC. Its translation: CASSLLGGQETQYF. The full variable domain, rest sourced from reference TRBV5-6 and TRBJ2-5, is DAGVTQSPTHLIKTRGQQVTLRCSPKSGHDTVSWYQQALGQGPQFIFQYYEEEERQRGNFPDRFSGHQFPNYSSELNVNALLLGDSALYLCASSLLGGQETQYFGPGTRLLVL.

The chain carries TRBV28 and TRBJ1-4; 8 bases are shared with TRBD1. Germline V gene sequence: CDR1 MDHEN, CDR2 SYDVKM. Germline trimming cut 2 bases from V and 10 bases from J; bases unmatched to any gene: 12. The CDR3 consists of 16 residues. CDR3 region: CASSLPTQGALGKLFF. CDR3 nucleotide sequence: TGTGCCAGCAGTTTACCCACCCAGGGGGCACTCGGAAAACTGTTTTTT.

The DNA of the CDR3 is TGCAGCGTTCGGGGCGGCAAGGACAGAGAAAATGAGCAGTTCTTC. Its protein product is CSVRGGKDRENEQFF. This sequence joins TRBV29-1 and TRBJ2-1; TRBD1 is a possible D gene (6 bases). The V end was cut by 5 bases, the J end by 7 bases, with 21 bases between. The CDR3 consists of 15 residues. CDR1 SQVTM and CDR2 ANQGSEA come from the germline V gene.

There are a few counts of this clone. A single base separates this from a much larger clone, so it may be a read error. V and J are TRBV4-1 and TRBJ2-2; 9 bases agree with TRBD2. CDR3 length: 18 amino acids. Germline V gene lookup returns CDR1 MGHRA and CDR2 YSYEKL. The junction had 9 bases not matched to a gene; V was cut back by 0 bases and J by 4 bases. In DNA form, the CDR3 reads TGCGCCAGCAGCCAAGATGACTCGGGGACTAGCCCCACCGGGGAGCTGTTTTTT. It encodes CASSQDDSGTSPTGELFF.

This clone was recorded once. The genes are TRBV18 and TRBJ2-5; 8 positions match TRBD2. After removal of 3 bases from V and 4 bases from J, the junction contained 10 bases not matched to a gene. This CDR3 spans 16 amino acids. Germline V lookup: CDR1 KGHSH, CDR2 LQKENI. Here the CDR3 reads CASSPRDGGARETQYF. DNA for the CDR3: TGTGCCAGCTCACCGCGAGACGGGGGGGCTCGAGAGACCCAGTACTTC.

In this sample, this clone turned up once. This chain uses TRBV5-1 with TRBJ2-1, with TRBD1 identical over 10 bases. Germline-derived CDR1 and CDR2 are SGHRS and YFSETQ. With V trimmed by 4 bases and J by 9 bases, 10 bases remained unmatched. The CDR3 is made up of 15 amino acids. The CDR3 sequence is CASSLGTGEYGEQFF. CDR3 bases: TGCGCCAGCAGCCTTGGGACAGGGGAATATGGTGAGCAGTTCTTC.

This chain links TRBV5-8 with TRBJ2-7, with 10 bases fitting TRBD1. The V segment lost 6 bases and the J segment 2 bases; nucleotides outside the gene matches: 8. Germline V gene sequence: CDR1 SGHTS, CDR2 YDEGEE. This CDR3 has 15 amino acids. The CDR3 DNA reads as TGTGCCAGCATCCGCTATGGGACAGGGGCCTACGAGCAGTACTTC. The encoded protein is CASIRYGTGAYEQYF.

The V call is TRBV11-2, the J call TRBJ2-7; a possible D gene is TRBD2 (5 bases). The V gene's germline CDR1 is SGHAT and CDR2 FQNNGV. CDR3 length equals 13 residues. V was pared by 5 bases and J by 3 bases, with 11 bases between. The CDR3 region is CASSPSRDYEQYF. CDR3 DNA sequence: TGTGCCAGCAGCCCTAGCCGGGACTACGAGCAGTACTTC.

CDR3 residues: CASSGTALNEKLFF. CDR3 bases: TGTGCCAGCAGTGGGACAGCTTTAAATGAAAAACTGTTTTTT. The chain employs TRBV9 and TRBJ1-4; TRBD1 matches 7 bases. The CDR3 contains 14 residues. In germline, CDR1 is SGDLS, CDR2 YYNGEE. Trimming removed 5 bases from V and 5 bases from J; junction bases left unmatched: 6.

CDR3 sequence reads: CASSTDSAAEKLFF. For the CDR3, the DNA is TGTGCCAGCAGCACCGACAGCGCGGCTGAAAAACTGTTTTTT. The chain recombines TRBV9 with TRBJ1-4; D perhaps matches TRBD1 (5 bases). Germline V gene data show CDR1 as SGDLS and CDR2 as YYNGEE. The CDR3 contains 14 residues. V was trimmed by 4 bases and J by 7 bases, leaving 14 bases between them.

V and J are TRBV5-4 and TRBJ2-1; D is possibly TRBD1 (5 bases). Germline V lookup: CDR1 SGHNT, CDR2 YYREEE (reference sequence). The CDR3 length is 15 residues. Deletions cut 0 bases from V and 7 bases from J, with 14 bases between. CDR3 sequence: CASSLDQGSKNEQFF. The CDR3 coding sequence is TGTGCCAGCAGCTTGGACCAGGGAAGTAAGAATGAGCAGTTCTTC.

The gene calls are TRBV6-5 and TRBJ1-4; D gene unclear. Germline values: CDR1 MNHEY, CDR2 SVGAGI. CDR3 length equals 13 residues. V shed 5 bases and J shed 5 bases, with 9 bases lying between them. The CDR3 nucleotides are TGTGCCAGCAGTGAAAACGGGAATGAAAAACTGTTTTTT. Translating it yields CASSENGNEKLFF.

The chain uses TRBV6-5 and TRBJ2-1, with 10 nucleotides matching TRBD2. V shed 6 bases, J shed 0 bases, and the junction held 2 bases outside the gene matches. Looked up from germline, CDR1 is MNHEY and CDR2 is SVGAGI. The CDR3 has 15 amino acids. The CDR3 nucleotides read TGTGCCAGCAGCAGCGGGGGGGGCTCCTACAATGAGCAGTTCTTC. The encoded protein is CASSSGGGSYNEQFF.

The CDR3 reads CASSFLLRGQGFRNEQFF. CDR3 coding DNA: TGCGCCAGCAGCTTCTTACTAAGGGGACAGGGATTTCGCAATGAGCAGTTCTTC. This sequence joins TRBV5-1 and TRBJ2-1; 9 positions agree with TRBD1. The length of the CDR3 is 18 residues. Germline V gives CDR1 SGHRS, CDR2 YFSETQ. The V segment lost 2 bases and the J segment 6 bases; nucleotides outside the gene matches: 15.

This chain connects TRBV6-6 to TRBJ2-1; D gene unclear. CDR1 and CDR2 (germline): MNHNY, SVGAGI (reference sequence). This CDR3 contains 16 residues. The V and J ends lost 4 bases and 1 base respectively, with 14 bases between them. CDR3 loop: CASSSSSGGSYNEQFF. As DNA, the CDR3 is TGTGCCAGCAGTTCCTCGTCGGGTGGGTCCTACAATGAGCAGTTCTTC.

V and J are TRBV5-6 and TRBJ2-1; no reliable D call. CDR1 and CDR2 (germline): SGHDT, YYEEEE. V shed 4 bases and J shed 5 bases, with 10 bases lying between them. The CDR3 has 13 amino acids. In DNA, the CDR3 is TGTGCCAGCAGCGTCGACTCGAACAATGAGCAGTTCTTC. It specifies CASSVDSNNEQFF.